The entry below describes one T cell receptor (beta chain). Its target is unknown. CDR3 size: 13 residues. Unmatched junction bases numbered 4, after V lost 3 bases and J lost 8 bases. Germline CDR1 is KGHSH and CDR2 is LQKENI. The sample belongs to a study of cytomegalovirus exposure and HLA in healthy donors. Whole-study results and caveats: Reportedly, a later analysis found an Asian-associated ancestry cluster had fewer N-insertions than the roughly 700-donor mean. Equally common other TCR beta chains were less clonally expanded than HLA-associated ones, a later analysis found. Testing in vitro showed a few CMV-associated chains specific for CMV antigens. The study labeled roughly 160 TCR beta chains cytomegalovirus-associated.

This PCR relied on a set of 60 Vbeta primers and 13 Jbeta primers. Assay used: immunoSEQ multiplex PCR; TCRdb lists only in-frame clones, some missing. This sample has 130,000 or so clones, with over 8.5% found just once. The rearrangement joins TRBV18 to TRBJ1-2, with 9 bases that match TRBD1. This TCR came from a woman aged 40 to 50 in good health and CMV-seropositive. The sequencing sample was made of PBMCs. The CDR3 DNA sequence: TGTGCCAGCTCACCCGGGACAGGGCACGGCTACACCTTC. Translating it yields CASSPGTGHGYTF.